This T cell receptor (beta chain) is drawn from a study of CD8+ T cells in alopecia areata. At the level of the study: Oral tofacitinib, 5 to 10 mg twice daily, was given in an open-label trial. Whole-study results and caveats: The study found TCR sharing across patients less clear than in mice, possibly for HLA reasons.

Extracted RNA was reverse transcribed into cDNA, the sequencing template. Sequencing used immunoSEQ multiplex PCR; TCRdb keeps in-frame clones, though not all of them. This sample has more than 150,000 clones, with about 63% found just once. It was from alopecia areata patients that lesional scalp punch biopsies and peripheral blood were collected. Notes on this clone: Its cognate antigen is unknown.

The sequences come from CD4+ T cells sorted from blood, collected at week 0. The source of this sequence is a human donor with alopecia areata.

The CDR3 spells CASGLVWGNQPQHF. The CDR3 nucleotides read TGTGCTAGTGGTTTGGTGTGGGGCAATCAGCCCCAGCATTTT. This chain joins TRBV12-5 and TRBJ1-5; D ambiguous. Germline lookup yields CDR1 LGHNT and CDR2 FRNRAP. CDR3 length: 14 residues. V gave up 0 bases and J gave up 2 bases, with 5 bases separating them.